The sequence of this TCR beta chain was determined in a study of blood T cell repertoires in COVID-19. Repertoires were generated with immunoSEQ multiplex PCR, while TCRdb's copy carries only in-frame clones and drops some. Of 300,000 or so clones in the sample, 90% were seen once. The sequenced material came from PBMCs or T cells enriched from blood (not recorded which). The receptor comes from a man between 60 and 75 years old who had recovered from COVID-19.

The chain's CDR3 is CASRRTRRGLTEAFF. As DNA, the CDR3 is TGTGCCAGCAGAAGGACTAGGCGAGGACTAACTGAAGCTTTCTTT. The chain carries TRBV6-5 and TRBJ1-1; D is ambiguous. CDR3 length: 15 amino acids. The germline V gene has CDR1 MNHEY and CDR2 SVGAGI. V was trimmed by 6 bases and J by 5 bases, leaving 19 bases between them.